These 25 T cell receptor beta chains came from one sample sequenced in a study of graft-versus-host responses after intestinal transplantation. There were some 200,000 CFSE-labeled responder cells plated together with some 200,000 irradiated, violet-dye-labeled stimulator cells. Using immunoSEQ multiplex PCR, the repertoire was profiled, and TCRdb retains in-frame clones only, with some absent. Here the sample spans 7,000 or so clones, around a third being singletons. This specimen was alloreactive CD8+ T cells from a mixed lymphocyte reaction culture, taken before transplantation. As for subset: CFSE-low proliferating T cells sorted from approximately six-day pre-transplant mixed lymphocyte reaction (GvH or HvG direction). These TCRs come from a human patient who was an organ donor for intestinal transplantation.

This clone was seen more than once but under ten times. The V and J genes are TRBV7-3 and TRBJ1-3, with D possibly being TRBD1 (5 bases). Looked up from germline, CDR1 is SGHTA and CDR2 is FQGTGA. The CDR3 sequence is 16 residues long. The V end lost 2 bases, the J end lost 0 bases, and 11 bases lay between the germline ends. Here the CDR3 DNA reads TGTGCCAGCAGCTTAGCGTACGGGGGCTCTGGAAACACCATATATTTT. Its protein is CASSLAYGGSGNTIYF.

This clone was counted only a few times. The genes are TRBV9 and TRBJ2-7; TRBD1 matches 10 bases. Germline CDR1 reads SGDLS; CDR2 reads YYNGEE. The junction had 6 bases not matched to a gene; V was cut back by 0 bases and J by 3 bases. CDR3 length equals 16 residues. The CDR3 bases are TGTGCCAGCAGCGTAGGGGGGACAGGGGCAATCTACGAGCAGTACTTC. This encodes CASSVGGTGAIYEQYF.

This clone is deemed medium-sized (0.01 to 0.1%). The chain has TRBV4-3 and TRBJ2-7; D is perhaps TRBD1 or TRBD2 (5 bases each). V gave up 0 bases and J gave up 4 bases, with 13 bases separating them. The length of the CDR3 is 15 residues. The germline CDR1 and CDR2 sequences are LGHNA and YSLEER. The CDR3, as DNA: TGCGCCAGCAGCCAAGATAGAGGGGCACCGTACGAGCAGTACTTC. It translates to CASSQDRGAPYEQYF.

This clone has a single count. A read error likely explains this, since a far larger clone differs by one base. This CDR3 is CASRDRGYNSLLHF. DNA of the CDR3: TGTGCCAGTAGAGACAGGGGCTATAATTCACTCCTCCACTTT. This chain connects TRBV19 to TRBJ1-6, with 8 bases aligning to TRBD1. This CDR3 region has 14 residues. Germline loops: CDR1 LNHDA, CDR2 SQIVND (reference sequence).

Only a few counts were recorded for this clone. The V and J genes are TRBV4-1 and TRBJ1-2; D call uncertain. Trimming removed 2 bases from V and 6 bases from J, with 7 bases in between. Per the germline V gene, CDR1 is MGHRA and CDR2 is YSYEKL. CDR3 size: 12 residues. The CDR3 DNA reads TGCGCCAGCAGCCAATCGCTAAATGGCTACACCTTC. Translated: CASSQSLNGYTF.

The chain joins TRBV6-1 to TRBJ2-7, with 7 positions matching TRBD1. The CDR3 sequence is 14 residues long. Germline CDR1 reads MNHNS; CDR2 reads SASEGT. Trimming removed 2 bases from V and 5 bases from J; junction bases left unmatched: 6. In DNA form, the CDR3 reads TGTGCCAGCAGTGAATGGAGACAGGGTGACGAGCAGTACTTC. Its translation is CASSEWRQGDEQYF.

The chain joins TRBV11-3 to TRBJ2-7; TRBD2 might be the D (6 bases). V lost 3 bases and J lost 3, with 12 bases in between. From germline, CDR1 is SGHNT and CDR2 YENEEA. CDR3 length: 14 residues. As DNA, the CDR3 is TGTGCCAGCAGCTTTTCATGGGGGGACTACGAGCAGTACTTC. Protein product: CASSFSWGDYEQYF. Full variable domain (rest looked up from reference TRBV11-3 and TRBJ2-7): EAGVVQSPRYKIIEKKQPVAFWCNPISGHNTLYWYLQNLGQGPELLIRYENEEAVDDSQLPKDRFSAERLKGVDSTLKIQPAELGDSAVYLCASSFSWGDYEQYFGPGTRLTVT.

This clone is medium-sized in the sample. The genes are TRBV21-1 and TRBJ1-3. TRBV21-1 is tagged as a pseudogene. The CDR3 is 14 residues long. This chain's CDR3 is CASSKGSKGNTIYF. The CDR3 bases are TGTGCCAGCAGCAAAGGGAGCAAAGGAAACACCATATATTTT.

This clone was detected a few times. The chain employs TRBV6-1 and TRBJ2-3; possible D gene TRBD1, 6 bases. Germline assignment: CDR1 MNHNS and CDR2 SASEGT. The CDR3 spans 16 residues. V lost 2 bases, J lost 1 base, and 13 bases lay in between. CDR3 amino acids: CASSEWQGMGTDTQYF. The CDR3 nucleotides read TGTGCCAGCAGTGAATGGCAGGGGATGGGCACAGATACGCAGTATTTT.

Comment on this clone: The same CDR3 can be traced to other DNA sequences in this sample. The chain carries TRBV5-1 and TRBJ1-3, with D unclear. This CDR3 has 15 residues. V was clipped by 1 base and J by 2 bases, with 10 bases between them. Per the germline V gene, CDR1 is SGHRS and CDR2 is YFSETQ. The CDR3 DNA follows: TGCGCCAGCAGCTTGCCTCTGGGGACTGGAAACACCATATATTTT. This translates into CASSLPLGTGNTIYF.

This clone showed up just once. This chain uses TRBV7-4 with TRBJ2-7; TRBD1 aligns across 9 bases. The CDR3 totals 15 residues. The trim removed 5 bases at V and 3 bases at J, leaving 8 bases unmatched. Germline assignment: CDR1 SGHVT and CDR2 SQSDAQ. The CDR3 spells CASSLKWDRVYEQYF. As DNA, the CDR3 is TGTGCCAGCAGCCTAAAGTGGGACAGGGTCTACGAGCAGTACTTC. Variable domain in full (rest from reference TRBV7-4 and TRBJ2-7): GAGVSQSPRYKVAKRGRDVALRCDSISGHVTLYWYRQTLGQGSEVLTYSQSDAQRDKSGRPSGRFSAERPERSVSTLKIQRTEQGDSAVYLCASSLKWDRVYEQYFGPGTRLTVT.

A remark on this clone: The sample carries other DNA sequences with the same CDR3. The rearrangement links TRBV5-1 to TRBJ2-2; no reliable D call. The germline V gene has CDR1 SGHRS and CDR2 YFSETQ. The CDR3 spans 14 residues. V was shortened by 7 bases and J by 7 bases, with 17 bases between the two germline ends. The CDR3 is CASVYGYLRGELFF. In nucleotides, the CDR3 is TGCGCCAGCGTTTACGGGTACCTCCGCGGGGAGCTGTTTTTT.

The chain links TRBV6-1 to TRBJ1-2; D might be TRBD1 (5 bases). In germline, CDR1 is MNHNS, CDR2 SASEGT. This CDR3 has 11 residues. V lost 6 bases, J lost 7 bases, and 9 bases lay in between. This CDR3 reads CASSHRSGYTF. The CDR3 DNA reads TGTGCCAGCAGCCACAGGTCTGGCTACACCTTC.

The rearrangement joins TRBV7-9 to TRBJ2-2, with no clear D. Trimming left V 1 base short and J 5 bases short, with 5 bases between. The CDR3 length is 13 residues. In germline, CDR1 is SEHNR, CDR2 FQNEAQ (reference sequence). CDR3: CASSLGRTGELFF. The CDR3 nucleotides read TGTGCCAGCAGCTTAGGACGTACCGGGGAGCTGTTTTTT.

This clone came up a few times. The rearrangement links TRBV15 to TRBJ1-4; D may be TRBD1 (6 bases). Per germline, CDR1 LNHNV and CDR2 YYDKDF (reference sequence). Trimming left V 2 bases short and J 7 bases short, with 14 bases between. CDR3 size: 15 residues. The CDR3 DNA is TGTGCCACCAGCAGACGGGGGGGCAACGGTGAAAAACTGTTTTTT. This codes for CATSRRGGNGEKLFF. Full variable domain (rest looked up from reference TRBV15 and TRBJ1-4): DAMVIQNPRYQVTQFGKPVTLSCSQTLNHNVMYWYQQKSSQAPKLLFHYYDKDFNNEADTPDNFQSRRPNTSFCFLDIRSPGLGDTAMYLCATSRRGGNGEKLFFGSGTQLSVL.

Concerning this clone: This likely came from a read error, as a far larger clone is one base away. The V gene is TRBV11-2, the J gene TRBJ2-5; D remains ambiguous. Trimming removed 5 bases at V and 11 bases at J, with 15 bases between. The CDR3 consists of 12 residues. Per germline, CDR1 SGHAT and CDR2 FQNNGV. DNA of the CDR3: TGTGCCAGCAGCCTCGTGGCCTACAAGCAGTACTTC. Protein: CASSLVAYKQYF.

The rearrangement uses TRBV6-1 and TRBJ2-7, with D uncertain. This CDR3 comprises 15 residues. V lost 3 bases to trimming and J lost 0 bases, with 12 bases between them. Germline V gives CDR1 MNHNS, CDR2 SASEGT. The CDR3 is CASSEWAGASYEQYF. The DNA of the CDR3 is TGTGCCAGCAGTGAGTGGGCAGGAGCCTCCTACGAGCAGTACTTC.

This chain uses TRBV11-2 with TRBJ2-2, with a tentative D call TRBD1 (5 bases). The CDR3 covers 17 residues. Germline CDR1 and CDR2: SGHAT and FQNNGV. Trimming removed 3 bases from V and 0 bases from J, with 14 bases in between. As DNA, the CDR3 is TGTGCCAGCAGCTTCCCCGTACGGACACCGAACACCGGGGAGCTGTTTTTT. This codes for CASSFPVRTPNTGELFF.

The chain combines TRBV7-2 with TRBJ1-2; 7 bases line up with TRBD1. The CDR3 runs 15 residues. The J segment lost 4 bases and the V segment lost 6 bases, leaving 11 bases of the junction unmatched. Germline V gives CDR1 SGHTA, CDR2 FQGNSA. The CDR3 DNA reads as TGTGCCAGCAGTCGGGAGGTCAGGGGGAGCTATGGCTACACCTTC. The encoded protein is CASSREVRGSYGYTF.

This clone occurred a few times. The chain combines TRBV6-5 with TRBJ2-5; tentatively, D is TRBD2 (5 bases). The V gene's germline CDR1 is MNHEY and CDR2 SVGAGI. Trimming took 7 bases from V and 6 from J, leaving 15 bases between them. The CDR3 consists of 13 residues. CDR3 sequence reads: CASTDGVWKTQYF. DNA of the CDR3: TGTGCCAGCACCGACGGGGTGTGGAAGACCCAGTACTTC.

This clone has just a few counts. The gene calls are TRBV2 and TRBJ1-5; tentatively, D is TRBD1 (5 bases). Looked up from germline, CDR1 is SNHLY and CDR2 is FYNNEI. Trimming removed 6 bases from V and 5 bases from J, with 17 bases in between. The CDR3 totals 15 residues. This CDR3 is CASSGLGGTDQPQHF. CDR3 bases: TGTGCCAGCAGCGGCCTGGGCGGGACCGATCAGCCCCAGCATTTT.

This clone was observed a few times. Its ends do not fully match the called genes, so a read error is possible. The CDR3 DNA reads as TGTGCCATCAGTGATGTAGGGGGCGAAGAGACCCAGTACTTC. It codes for CAISDVGGEETQYF. This rearrangement joins TRBV6-6 to TRBJ2-5; 7 positions agree with TRBD1. Germline CDR1 is MNHNY and CDR2 is SVGAGI (reference sequence). This CDR3 region has 14 residues.

The chain carries TRBV13 and TRBJ2-5; no clear D gene. The CDR3 is made up of 11 amino acids. CDR1 is PRHDT, CDR2 FYEKMQ, per germline (reference sequence). Trimming removed 2 bases from V and 2 bases from J, with 0 bases in between. CDR3 protein: CASSLQETQYF. In nucleotides, the CDR3 is TGTGCCAGCAGCTTACAAGAGACCCAGTACTTC.

In the case of this clone: A far larger clone is one base from this, pointing to a likely read error. The rearrangement joins TRBV7-2 to TRBJ2-3, with D tentatively TRBD1 (6 bases). The CDR3 totals 15 residues. CDR1 is SGHTA and CDR2 is FQGNSA in the germline V gene. Trimming stripped 5 bases from V and 3 bases from J, with 15 bases between. For the CDR3, the DNA is TGTGCCAGCAGCCAGCTGGGGGCAAGGACAGATACGCAGTATTTT. Amino acids: CASSQLGARTDTQYF.

There are a few counts of this clone. This chain uses TRBV6-6 with TRBJ1-1; TRBD1 matches 7 bases. Germline lookup yields CDR1 MNHNY and CDR2 SVGAGI (reference sequence). This CDR3 comprises 13 residues. With 4 bases clipped from V and 6 bases from J, the junction kept 5 bases outside the gene matches. The CDR3 is CASSWTGGAEAFF. For the CDR3, the DNA is TGTGCCAGCAGTTGGACAGGCGGGGCTGAAGCTTTCTTT.